Here is one T cell receptor beta chain with its context. This clonotype appeared many times. Its specific antigen is unknown. No clone much larger than this one lies a single base away; base qualities are absent. This sample is part of a study of T-cell reconstitution after alpha-beta-depleted transplantation in children (dated by TCRdb to about 2016). With regard to the full study: Using TCR repertoire profiling, the study quantitatively followed how T-cell immune reconstitution unfolded in children after TCRalphabeta/CD19-depleted allogeneic hematopoietic cell transplantation.

Libraries were built with PCR. The reads were generated on an Illumina HiSeq 2500. TCR library preparation used molecular barcoding, with unique molecular identifiers applied to normalize quantification of the TCRbeta repertoire. TCRdb reprocessing: public reads trimmed at Q25 with fastp, clones called with MiXCR, in-frame beta chains kept. Every CDR3 protein is listed once, alongside the most common genes and DNA of its rows. Recorded for this sample are roughly 500,000 distinct CDR3 sequences; 32% of them occurred a single time. The biggest ten clones account for about 2.3% of the sample. Sequenced material: PBMCs from the stem cell graft donor, taken from the stem cell graft. The receptor's source is a human donor who donated a stem cell graft to a child with aplastic anemia.

DNA sequence: TGCGCCAGCAGCTTGTCAGGGGAAAGAGAGCAGTTCTTC. Translated, this gives CASSLSGEREQFF. The rearrangement combines TRBV5-1 with TRBJ2-1; a tentative D call is TRBD1 (6 bases match). A distance of 12 bases separates the germline ends of V and J, which lose 1 base and 10 bases respectively. Taken from cysteine to phenylalanine, the CDR3 has 13 residues. Here the CDR3 DNA is all that survives: 39 bases in frame from base 1. CDR1 is given as SGHRS and CDR2 as YFSETQ, both from the germline V gene. With the portions outside the CDR3 filled from the reference TRBV5-1 and TRBJ2-1 genes, the complete variable region becomes KAGVTQTPRYLIKTRGQQVTLSCSPISGHRSVSWYQQTPGQGLQFLFEYFSETQRNKGNFPGRFSGRQFSNSRSEMNVSTLELGDSALYLCASSLSGEREQFFGPGTRLTVL.